Following are 29 T cell receptor beta chains from one sample sequenced in a study of CD8 T cell repertoires and HIV-1 epitope variants. The repertoire was sequenced with immunoSEQ multiplex PCR; TCRdb's copy has only in-frame clones and lacks some. The sample carries tens of thousands of clones, 60% to 80% recorded once. Sequenced: uncultured baseline CD8+ T cells from peripheral blood mononuclear cells (PBMCs). The receptor set was obtained from a male donor with HIV.

This sequence joins TRBV28 and TRBJ1-1, with unresolved D. V shed 4 bases and J shed 3 bases, with 12 bases lying between them. CDR1 and CDR2 (germline): MDHEN, SYDVKM. The CDR3 sequence is 14 residues long. CDR3 bases: TGTGCCAGCAGTTCCCGGGTCGGGGACACTGAAGCTTTCTTT. Translated, it gives CASSSRVGDTEAFF.

The V gene is TRBV30, the J gene TRBJ2-6, with 7 bases aligning to TRBD1. The germline gives CDR1 GTSNPN, CDR2 SVGIG (reference sequence). J lost 9 bases, V lost 0 bases, and 8 bases had no gene match. The CDR3 consists of 15 residues. The CDR3 protein is CAWSVRGGDHNVLTF. CDR3 DNA: TGTGCCTGGAGTGTAAGAGGGGGCGATCACAACGTCCTGACTTTC.

The chain recombines TRBV2 with TRBJ1-3; D not certain. Deletions cut 8 bases from V and 9 bases from J, with 8 bases between. Germline V lookup: CDR1 SNHLY, CDR2 FYNNEI. This CDR3 has 10 amino acids. The DNA for the CDR3 is TGTGCCAGCGCACTTAGCACCATATATTTT. Its protein product is CASALSTIYF.

V usage is TRBV29-1 and J usage is TRBJ2-1, with D possibly matching TRBD2 (7 bases). The V gene lost 3 bases and the J gene lost 13 bases, with 16 bases spanning the gap. CDR1 is SQVTM and CDR2 is ANQGSEA in the germline V gene. This CDR3 is built from 12 residues. CDR3 coding DNA: TGCAGCGTTGACAAGGGCGGGGGCTATCAGTTCTTC. Its translation is CSVDKGGGYQFF.

J is TRBJ1-1 and V is TRBV6-5; D is ambiguous. Between the trimmed V and J ends, which lost 6 bases and 5 bases, there was a span of 13 bases. This CDR3 has 13 residues. CDR1 MNHEY and CDR2 SVGAGI come from the germline V gene. CDR3 amino acids: CASRVTRRTEAFF. CDR3 DNA sequence: TGTGCCAGCAGAGTAACGAGGAGGACTGAAGCTTTCTTT.

This CDR3 reads CASSRQLSYEQYF. CDR3 sequence (DNA): TGTGCCAGCAGTAGACAGTTATCCTACGAGCAGTACTTC. The rearrangement uses TRBV28 and TRBJ2-7; possibly TRBD1 for D (5 bases). Trimming cost V 5 bases and J 1 base, with 9 bases left between them. The germline gives CDR1 MDHEN, CDR2 SYDVKM. This CDR3 contains 13 residues.

The J gene is TRBJ1-1, the V gene TRBV28; the D gene is possibly TRBD1 (5 bases). Trimming removed 8 bases from V and 0 bases from J, with 13 bases in between. The CDR3 covers 14 residues. Germline CDR1 MDHEN, CDR2 SYDVKM. Written as DNA, the CDR3 is TGTGCCAGCGTGGAGGGACTGTTGAACACTGAAGCTTTCTTT. As protein: CASVEGLLNTEAFF.

The chain joins TRBV6-1 to TRBJ2-5; D remains unclear. Germline V lookup: CDR1 MNHNS, CDR2 SASEGT. Trimming left V 3 bases short and J 5 bases short, with 4 bases between. The CDR3 is 11 residues long. The CDR3 nucleotides are TGTGCCAGCAGTGATAGGGAGACCCAGTACTTC. Translated, it gives CASSDRETQYF.

The J gene is TRBJ2-1, the V gene TRBV15; TRBD1 or TRBD2 may be the D gene (6 bases each). V dropped 0 bases and J dropped 5 bases, with 14 bases sitting between them. The V gene's germline CDR1 is LNHNV and CDR2 YYDKDF (reference sequence). The CDR3 is 16 residues long. Written as DNA, the CDR3 is TGTGCCACCAGCAGAGATCTGGGGGGCCTGAACAATGAGCAGTTCTTC. It translates to CATSRDLGGLNNEQFF.

Written as DNA, the CDR3 is TGTGCCAGCAGTTCCCTCGGTTACGAGCAGTACTTC. Residues: CASSSLGYEQYF. V usage is TRBV28 and J usage is TRBJ2-7; no clear D. The CDR3 loop spans 12 amino acids. The V end lost 4 bases, the J end lost 4 bases, and 8 bases lay between the germline ends. Looked up from germline, CDR1 is MDHEN and CDR2 is SYDVKM.

The V call is TRBV10-3, the J call TRBJ1-2; possible D gene TRBD1, 5 bases. Trimming stripped 2 bases from V and 1 base from J, with 11 bases between. This CDR3 contains 15 residues. Germline V gene data show CDR1 as ENHRY and CDR2 as SYGVKD. The CDR3 DNA sequence: TGTGCCATCAGTGAGGTAGGGGAAGTTAACTATGGCTACACCTTC. Protein: CAISEVGEVNYGYTF.

This clone is medium-sized within its sample. The chain couples TRBV6-6 to TRBJ2-7, with TRBD1 identical over 7 bases. Germline trimming cut 2 bases from V and 5 bases from J; bases unmatched to any gene: 3. The CDR3 totals 13 residues. Per germline, CDR1 MNHNY and CDR2 SVGAGI (reference sequence). CDR3 protein: CASSYQGVNEQYF. The CDR3 nucleotides read TGTGCCAGCAGTTACCAGGGGGTGAACGAGCAGTACTTC.

The genes are TRBV19 and TRBJ1-6; maybe TRBD1 (6 bases). The CDR3 loop spans 15 amino acids. Trimming shortened V by 9 bases and J by 7 bases, and 19 bases separated the two germline ends. CDR1 and CDR2 from the germline V gene are LNHDA and SQIVND (reference sequence). CDR3 sequence (DNA): TGTGCCAGCACCGAATTTGGTGGACAGAATTCACCCCTCCACTTT. This codes for CASTEFGGQNSPLHF.

The genes are TRBV5-6 and TRBJ1-1; TRBD1 agrees at 10 bases. Germline V gene lookup returns CDR1 SGHDT and CDR2 YYEEEE. The CDR3 runs to 17 residues. V gave up 0 bases and J gave up 4 bases; unmatched junction bases: 9. Written as DNA, the CDR3 is TGTGCCAGCAGCTTGGGACAGGGGGCGGGGGTAGGCACTGAAGCTTTCTTT. It encodes CASSLGQGAGVGTEAFF.

The V and J genes are TRBV5-1 and TRBJ1-1; possibly TRBD1 for D (6 bases). The CDR3 has 15 residues. Trimming cost V 1 base and J 4 bases, with 14 bases left between them. Germline CDR1 reads SGHRS; CDR2 reads YFSETQ. The CDR3 DNA reads TGCGCCAGCAGCTTGCAGGGGCTAGGAAGCACTGAAGCTTTCTTT. Amino acid sequence: CASSLQGLGSTEAFF. Full variable domain (remainder filled in from reference TRBV5-1 and TRBJ1-1): KAGVTQTPRYLIKTRGQQVTLSCSPISGHRSVSWYQQTPGQGLQFLFEYFSETQRNKGNFPGRFSGRQFSNSRSEMNVSTLELGDSALYLCASSLQGLGSTEAFFGQGTRLTVV.

In this sample, this clone turned up a few times. The genes are TRBV6-5 and TRBJ1-1; no definite D call. Germline V gene lookup returns CDR1 MNHEY and CDR2 SVGAGI. V gave up 6 bases and J gave up 1 base, with 9 bases separating them. The CDR3 runs 13 residues. The CDR3 loop reads CASSRPGNTEAFF. CDR3 sequence (DNA): TGTGCCAGCAGCCGACCAGGGAACACTGAAGCTTTCTTT.

The chain carries TRBV30 and TRBJ2-3, with D possibly matching TRBD2 (6 bases). The CDR3 length is 15 residues. V was clipped by 0 bases and J by 2 bases, with 12 bases between them. Germline assignment: CDR1 GTSNPN and CDR2 SVGIG (reference sequence). The CDR3, as DNA: TGTGCCTGGAGTGTGAGGCGGGATGCCACAGATACGCAGTATTTT. Translating gives CAWSVRRDATDTQYF.

This clone was recorded once. This chain connects TRBV7-2 to TRBJ1-2, with D unclear. The CDR3 loop spans 13 amino acids. Germline V lookup: CDR1 SGHTA, CDR2 FQGNSA. V lost 1 base and J 4 bases, leaving 7 bases between the germline ends. The chain's CDR3 is CASSLVGGYGYTF. The CDR3 DNA sequence: TGTGCCAGCAGCTTAGTTGGAGGCTATGGCTACACCTTC.

The chain is built from TRBV2 and TRBJ2-7; a possible D gene is TRBD1 (7 bases). The CDR3 totals 15 residues. V was clipped by 3 bases and J by 2 bases, with 14 bases between them. Germline loops: CDR1 SNHLY, CDR2 FYNNEI. The CDR3 coding sequence is TGTGCCAGCAGTGAGGGCAGGGGGACTGCCTACGAGCAGTACTTC. Translation: CASSEGRGTAYEQYF.

Turning to this clone: A clone one base away is much larger, so this may be a read error. The chain carries TRBV5-4 and TRBJ2-7; TRBD1 agrees at 10 bases. This CDR3 is 14 amino acids long. The V and J ends lost 0 bases and 5 bases, in that order; junction bases with no gene match: 2. Germline CDR1 and CDR2: SGHNT and YYREEE (reference sequence). This CDR3 is CASSLGGQGNEQYF. The CDR3 DNA reads as TGTGCCAGCAGCTTGGGGGGACAGGGGAACGAGCAGTACTTC.

The sample holds a few counts of this clone. The chain links TRBV30 to TRBJ2-2; tentative D call: TRBD1 (6 bases). V was clipped by 3 bases and J by 3 bases, with 11 bases between them. This CDR3 contains 14 residues. Germline CDR1 GTSNPN, CDR2 SVGIG (reference sequence). The CDR3 DNA is TGTGCCTGGAGCGCAGGGGTTGACACCGGGGAGCTGTTTTTT. Translation: CAWSAGVDTGELFF. The full variable domain, rest sourced from reference TRBV30 and TRBJ2-2, is SQTIHQWPATLVQPVGSPLSLECTVEGTSNPNLYWYRQAAGRGLQLLFYSVGIGQISSEVPQNLSASRPQDRQFILSSKKLLLSDSGFYLCAWSAGVDTGELFFGEGSRLTVL.

The CDR3 protein is CASSLQTASTDTQYF. The CDR3 coding sequence is TGTGCCAGCAGTTTACAGACAGCTAGCACAGATACGCAGTATTTT. The chain is built from TRBV27 and TRBJ2-3; possible D gene TRBD1, 5 bases. Trimming stripped 2 bases from V and 0 bases from J, with 9 bases between. CDR1 is MNHEY and CDR2 is SMNVEV in the germline V gene (reference sequence). The CDR3 runs 15 residues.

V gene TRBV5-4 combines with J gene TRBJ1-1, with D unclear. Germline values: CDR1 SGHNT, CDR2 YYREEE (reference sequence). The CDR3 consists of 15 residues. Trimming took 4 bases from V and 3 from J, leaving 16 bases between them. CDR3 sequence: CASSRMEGWDTEAFF. CDR3 in DNA: TGTGCCAGCAGCAGGATGGAGGGTTGGGACACTGAAGCTTTCTTT.

This clone has only one observation. The V call is TRBV29-1, the J call TRBJ1-1, with TRBD1 matching 9 bases. With V trimmed by 6 bases and J by 0 bases, 8 bases remained unmatched. This CDR3 contains 15 residues. Germline CDR1 SQVTM, CDR2 ANQGSEA. This chain's CDR3 is CSVARTGAMNTEAFF. The CDR3 DNA sequence: TGCAGCGTGGCCCGGACAGGGGCCATGAACACTGAAGCTTTCTTT.

The chain uses TRBV14 and TRBJ2-7, with D maybe TRBD2 (7 bases). Trimming took off 0 bases at V and 3 bases at J, with 15 bases between the two ends. CDR1 is SGHDN, CDR2 FVKESK, per germline. This CDR3 comprises 16 residues. CDR3 coding DNA: TGTGCCAGCAGCCAAGATCGCGGGGGCACTTTCTACGAGCAGTACTTC. Its protein product is CASSQDRGGTFYEQYF.

This chain joins TRBV28 and TRBJ2-7, with 9 nucleotides matching TRBD2. Germline values: CDR1 MDHEN, CDR2 SYDVKM. This CDR3 contains 14 residues. V shed 3 bases and J 11 bases; nucleotides not matched to a gene: 11. CDR3 DNA sequence: TGTGCCAGCAGTTTCCCGACTAGCGGAGGATGGAAGTACTTC. It codes for CASSFPTSGGWKYF. Based on the CDR3 plus reference TRBV28 and TRBJ2-7, the full variable domain is DVKVTQSSRYLVKRTGEKVFLECVQDMDHENMFWYRQDPGLGLRLIYFSYDVKMKEKGDIPEGYSVSREKKERFSLILESASTNQTSMYLCASSFPTSGGWKYFGPGTRLTVT.

The chain uses TRBV6-6 and TRBJ2-7; 7 bases map to TRBD1. Germline CDR1 reads MNHNY; CDR2 reads SVGAGI (reference sequence). V was clipped by 5 bases and J by 6 bases; unmatched bases: 10. The CDR3 runs 14 residues. As DNA, the CDR3 is TGTGCCAGCAGTACGACAGGGAACTCTCTCGAGCAGTACTTC. This translates into CASSTTGNSLEQYF.

The CDR3: CASSPTGLDSGNTIYF. CDR3 sequence (DNA): TGTGCCAGCTCACCAACGGGACTCGACTCTGGAAACACCATATATTTT. The chain links TRBV18 to TRBJ1-3, with D possibly TRBD1 on 5 matching bases. The CDR3 totals 16 residues. The V end was cut by 2 bases, the J end by 0 bases, with 11 bases between. CDR1 is KGHSH, CDR2 LQKENI, per germline.

This clone was seen a handful of times. CDR3 in amino acids: CASSPQGVGEKLFF. CDR3 coding DNA: TGTGCCAGCTCACCTCAGGGAGTAGGGGAAAAACTGTTTTTT. The chain links TRBV18 to TRBJ1-4; TRBD1 is a possible D gene (5 bases). The V end lost 3 bases, the J end lost 8 bases, and 13 bases lay between the germline ends. CDR3 length: 14 amino acids. Germline-derived CDR1 and CDR2 are KGHSH and LQKENI. The entire variable domain, with the rest obtained from reference TRBV18 and TRBJ1-4, is as follows: NAGVMQNPRHLVRRRGQEARLRCSPMKGHSHVYWYRQLPEEGLKFMVYLQKENIIDESGMPKERFSAEFPKEGPSILRIQQVVRGDSAAYFCASSPQGVGEKLFFGSGTQLSVL.